One and the same sample provided the 6 T cell receptor beta chains below, sequenced in a study of T cell responses to AZD1222 COVID-19 vaccine. Clones were sequenced by immunoSEQ multiplex PCR, and TCRdb holds only the in-frame ones, with some missing. The data show 100,000 to 150,000 clones, around 93% seen once. The material was peripheral blood, obtained on day 0 of AZD1222 vaccination. These receptors all come from an adult in good health.

The chain employs TRBV4-1 and TRBJ2-1; 7 bases are a match to TRBD1. Germline CDR1 MGHRA, CDR2 YSYEKL. V lost 4 bases and J lost 2; bases outside the gene matches: 5. The CDR3 sequence is 15 residues long. In nucleotides, the CDR3 is TGCGCCAGCAGCCCAGACAGGGTGACCTACAATGAGCAGTTCTTC. It translates to CASSPDRVTYNEQFF.

The chain uses TRBV5-1 and TRBJ1-4; 11 bases line up with TRBD1. Germline CDR1 SGHRS, CDR2 YFSETQ. With 4 bases clipped from V and 8 bases from J, the junction kept 7 bases outside the gene matches. The CDR3 extends over 15 amino acids. DNA for the CDR3: TGCGCCAGCAGCCTAGGACAGGGGGCGGGAGAAAAACTGTTTTTT. Its translation: CASSLGQGAGEKLFF.

The rearrangement joins TRBV30 to TRBJ2-7; the D is unclear. Trimming cost V 2 bases and J 9 bases, with 17 bases left between them. The CDR3 loop spans 13 amino acids. Germline CDR1 GTSNPN, CDR2 SVGIG (reference sequence). This CDR3 is CAWSTERIIRQYF. The CDR3 DNA reads TGTGCCTGGAGTACGGAGAGGATTATAAGGCAGTACTTC.

The chain carries TRBV6-5 and TRBJ1-3, with D possibly being TRBD1 (5 bases). The V end lost 8 bases, the J end lost 1 base, and 15 bases lay between the germline ends. CDR3 length: 15 amino acids. Germline V CDR1 and CDR2: MNHEY, SVGAGI. The CDR3 DNA sequence: TGTGCCAGCTCTGGAGGGGATACATCTGGAAACACCATATATTTT. This translates into CASSGGDTSGNTIYF.

For this clone: The sample holds other DNA sequences that translate to the same CDR3. The chain couples TRBV9 to TRBJ2-1; 10 nucleotides line up with TRBD2. Per germline, CDR1 SGDLS and CDR2 YYNGEE. This CDR3 comprises 15 residues. V lost 2 bases, J lost 7 bases, and 6 bases stayed unmatched. Here the CDR3 DNA reads TGTGCCAGCAGCGTCAGCGGGAGGGCGGGGAATGAGCAGTTCTTC. This encodes CASSVSGRAGNEQFF.

The gene calls are TRBV4-2 and TRBJ1-3; possible D gene TRBD1, 6 bases. Germline V gives CDR1 LGHNA, CDR2 YNFKEQ. Trimming took 0 bases from V and 4 from J, leaving 16 bases between them. The CDR3 is 17 amino acids. CDR3 nucleotide sequence: TGTGCCAGCAGCCAAGACCCCCGGTGGGGGCCAGGAAACACCATATATTTT. Translated, it gives CASSQDPRWGPGNTIYF.